There are many counts of the clone carrying this T cell receptor beta chain. Its antigen is unidentified. This entry is derived from a study of early T cells in non-severe SARS-CoV-2 infection. The wider study: Sequencing was performed on bulk RNA from unsorted whole blood, leaving chains unpaired. Study-wide results and limits: The matching step, a VDJdb search, favored anti-spike CD8 responses and missed private and CD4 specificities.

The CDR3 contains 15 residues. Germline CDR1 SGHNT, CDR2 YYREEE (reference sequence). The V and J ends lost 6 bases and 3 bases, in that order; junction bases with no gene match: 9. In the library, individual cDNA molecules carried attached unique molecular identifiers. From the 5' RACE reads, TCRdb called clonotypes with MiXCR, one entry per CDR3 protein. In the table there are 55,000 to 80,000 distinct CDR3 sequences, 12% of which are singletons. The sequencing input was whole blood. This TCR was sampled from an adult who was a healthcare worker with PCR-confirmed SARS-CoV-2 infection or an uninfected control (not recorded which). V gene TRBV5-4 combines with J gene TRBJ2-7; 10 bases are shared with TRBD1. The CDR3 is CASKADRGSIYEQYF. The DNA of the CDR3 is TGTGCCAGCAAGGCGGACAGGGGGTCCATCTACGAGCAGTACTTC. Based on the CDR3 plus reference TRBV5-4 and TRBJ2-7, the full variable domain is ETGVTQSPTHLIKTRGQQVTLRCSSQSGHNTVSWYQQALGQGPQFIFQYYREEENGRGNFPPRFSGLQFPNYSSELNVNALELDDSALYLCASKADRGSIYEQYFGPGTRLTVT.